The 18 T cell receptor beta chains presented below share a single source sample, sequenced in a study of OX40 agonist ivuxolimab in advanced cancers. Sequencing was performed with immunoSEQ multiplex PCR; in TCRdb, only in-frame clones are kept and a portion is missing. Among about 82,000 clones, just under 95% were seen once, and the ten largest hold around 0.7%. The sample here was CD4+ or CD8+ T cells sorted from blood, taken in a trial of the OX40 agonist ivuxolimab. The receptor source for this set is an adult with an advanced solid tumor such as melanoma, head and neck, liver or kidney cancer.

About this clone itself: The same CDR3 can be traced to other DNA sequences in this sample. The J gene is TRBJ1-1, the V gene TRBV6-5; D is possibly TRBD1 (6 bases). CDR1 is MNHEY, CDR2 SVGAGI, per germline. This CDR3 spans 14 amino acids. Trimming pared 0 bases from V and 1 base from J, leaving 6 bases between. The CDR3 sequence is CASSYSTGNTEAFF. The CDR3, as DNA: TGTGCCAGCAGTTACTCGACAGGGAACACTGAAGCTTTCTTT.

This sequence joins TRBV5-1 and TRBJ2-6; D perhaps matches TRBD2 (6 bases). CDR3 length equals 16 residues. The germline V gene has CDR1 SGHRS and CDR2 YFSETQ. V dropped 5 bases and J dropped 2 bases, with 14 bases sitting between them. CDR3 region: CASSSGEAAGANVLTF. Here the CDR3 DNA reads TGCGCCAGCAGTTCCGGGGAGGCAGCTGGGGCCAACGTCCTGACTTTC.

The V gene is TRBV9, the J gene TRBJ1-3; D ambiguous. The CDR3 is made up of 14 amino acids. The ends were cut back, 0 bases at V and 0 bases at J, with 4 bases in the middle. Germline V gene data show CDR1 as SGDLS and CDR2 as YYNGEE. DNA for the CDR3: TGTGCCAGCAGCGTAGGGAGCTCTGGAAACACCATATATTTT. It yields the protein CASSVGSSGNTIYF.

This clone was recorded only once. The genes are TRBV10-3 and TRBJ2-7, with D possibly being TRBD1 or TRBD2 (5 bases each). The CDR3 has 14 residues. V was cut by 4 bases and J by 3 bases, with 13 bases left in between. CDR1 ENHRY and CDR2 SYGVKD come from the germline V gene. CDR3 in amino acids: CAISASGPGYEQYF. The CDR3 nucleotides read TGTGCCATCAGTGCGTCGGGACCTGGCTACGAGCAGTACTTC.

CDR3 nucleotide sequence: TGCGCCAGCAGCTTGTCCGGGCAGCAGTTCTTC. It is translated as CASSLSGQQFF. This rearrangement joins TRBV5-1 to TRBJ2-1, with D unresolved. V was trimmed by 1 base and J by 11 bases, leaving 7 bases between them. This CDR3 is built from 11 residues. Germline CDR1 SGHRS, CDR2 YFSETQ.

CDR3 nucleotides: TGTGCCAGCAGCCAAGTGCACCAAGAGACCCAGTACTTC. This encodes CASSQVHQETQYF. V is TRBV14 and J is TRBJ2-5; no clear D. Germline V gene lookup returns CDR1 SGHDN and CDR2 FVKESK. V shed 1 base and J shed 0 bases, with 3 bases lying between them. The CDR3 has 13 residues.

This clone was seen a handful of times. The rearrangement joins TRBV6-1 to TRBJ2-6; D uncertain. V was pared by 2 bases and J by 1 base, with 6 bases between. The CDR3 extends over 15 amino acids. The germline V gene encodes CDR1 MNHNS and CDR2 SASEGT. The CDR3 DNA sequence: TGTGCCAGCAGTGAACTGGCTTCTGGGGCCAACGTCCTGACTTTC. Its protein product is CASSELASGANVLTF.

CDR3 residues: CASSPGEATEAFF. CDR3 DNA sequence: TGTGCCAGCTCACCAGGGGAGGCCACTGAAGCTTTCTTT. V is TRBV18 and J is TRBJ1-1, with no clear D. Trimming cost V 2 bases and J 4 bases, with 8 bases left between them. Germline V lookup: CDR1 KGHSH, CDR2 LQKENI. The CDR3 contains 13 residues.

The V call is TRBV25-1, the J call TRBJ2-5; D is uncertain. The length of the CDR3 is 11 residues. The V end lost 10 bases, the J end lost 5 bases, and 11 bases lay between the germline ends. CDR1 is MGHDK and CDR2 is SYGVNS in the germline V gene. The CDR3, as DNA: TGTGCCACCGCAATGGGGGAGACCCAGTACTTC. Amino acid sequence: CATAMGETQYF.

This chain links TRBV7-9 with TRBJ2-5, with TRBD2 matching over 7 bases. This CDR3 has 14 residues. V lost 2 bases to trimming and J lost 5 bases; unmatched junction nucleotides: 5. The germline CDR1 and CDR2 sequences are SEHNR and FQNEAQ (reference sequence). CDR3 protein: CASSLSGVRETQYF. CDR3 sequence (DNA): TGTGCCAGCAGCTTAAGCGGGGTTCGGGAGACCCAGTACTTC.

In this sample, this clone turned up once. The CDR3 here is CSARVYTEAFF. DNA of the CDR3: TGCAGTGCTAGAGTCTATACTGAAGCTTTCTTT. The chain uses TRBV20-1 and TRBJ1-1; D call uncertain. The germline gives CDR1 DFQATT, CDR2 SNEGSKA (reference sequence). CDR3 size: 11 residues. V was clipped by 1 base and J by 5 bases, with 5 bases between them.

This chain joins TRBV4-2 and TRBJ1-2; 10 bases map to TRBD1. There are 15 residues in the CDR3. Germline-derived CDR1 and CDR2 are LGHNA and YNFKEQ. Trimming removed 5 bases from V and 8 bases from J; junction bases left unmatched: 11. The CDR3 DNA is TGTGCCAGCAGCTTACCCGGGACAGGGGTCTTCGGCTACACCTTC. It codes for CASSLPGTGVFGYTF.

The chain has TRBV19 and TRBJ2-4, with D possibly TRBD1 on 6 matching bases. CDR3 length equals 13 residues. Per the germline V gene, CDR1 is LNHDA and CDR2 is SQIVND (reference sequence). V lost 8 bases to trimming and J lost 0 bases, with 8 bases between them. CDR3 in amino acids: CASEGVAKNIQYF. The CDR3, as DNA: TGTGCCAGTGAGGGGGTAGCCAAAAACATTCAGTACTTC.

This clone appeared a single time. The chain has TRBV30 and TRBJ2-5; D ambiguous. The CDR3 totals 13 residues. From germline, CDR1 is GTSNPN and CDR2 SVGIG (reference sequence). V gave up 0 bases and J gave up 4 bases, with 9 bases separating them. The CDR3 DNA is TGTGCCTGGAGTGTGGGTCGGAGAGAGACCCAGTACTTC. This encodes CAWSVGRRETQYF.

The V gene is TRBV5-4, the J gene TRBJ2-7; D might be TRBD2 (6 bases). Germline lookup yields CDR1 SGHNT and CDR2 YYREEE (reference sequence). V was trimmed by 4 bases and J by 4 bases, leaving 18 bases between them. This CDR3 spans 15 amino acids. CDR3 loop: CASSPGLRVGYEQYF. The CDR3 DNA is TGTGCCAGCAGCCCTGGACTAAGAGTTGGTTACGAGCAGTACTTC.

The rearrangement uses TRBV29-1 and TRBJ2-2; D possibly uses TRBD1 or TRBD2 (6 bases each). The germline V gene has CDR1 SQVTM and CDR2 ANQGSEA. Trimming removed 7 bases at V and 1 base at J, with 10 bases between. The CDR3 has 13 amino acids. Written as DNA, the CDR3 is TGCAGCGCCGGGGGCGGGAACACCGGGGAGCTGTTTTTT. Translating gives CSAGGGNTGELFF.

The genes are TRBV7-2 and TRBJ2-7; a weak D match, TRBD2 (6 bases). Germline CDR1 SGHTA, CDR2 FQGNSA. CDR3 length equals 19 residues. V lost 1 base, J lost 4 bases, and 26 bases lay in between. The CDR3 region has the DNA TGTGCCAGCAGCTTAGGTCCGGACAAAGGGAGGAGGCTGGGGTACGAGCAGTACTTC. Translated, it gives CASSLGPDKGRRLGYEQYF. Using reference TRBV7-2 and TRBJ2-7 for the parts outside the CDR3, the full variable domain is GAGVSQSPSNKVTEKGKDVELRCDPISGHTALYWYRQSLGQGLEFLIYFQGNSAPDKSGLPSDRFSAERTGGSVSTLTIQRTQQEDSAVYLCASSLGPDKGRRLGYEQYFGPGTRLTVT.

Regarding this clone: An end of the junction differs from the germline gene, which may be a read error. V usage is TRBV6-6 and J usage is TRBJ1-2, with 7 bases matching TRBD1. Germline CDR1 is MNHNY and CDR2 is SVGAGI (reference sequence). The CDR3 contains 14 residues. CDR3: CASSHSQGYYGYTF. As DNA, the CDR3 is TGTGCCAGCAGTCACTCACAGGGGTACTATGGCTACACCTTC.